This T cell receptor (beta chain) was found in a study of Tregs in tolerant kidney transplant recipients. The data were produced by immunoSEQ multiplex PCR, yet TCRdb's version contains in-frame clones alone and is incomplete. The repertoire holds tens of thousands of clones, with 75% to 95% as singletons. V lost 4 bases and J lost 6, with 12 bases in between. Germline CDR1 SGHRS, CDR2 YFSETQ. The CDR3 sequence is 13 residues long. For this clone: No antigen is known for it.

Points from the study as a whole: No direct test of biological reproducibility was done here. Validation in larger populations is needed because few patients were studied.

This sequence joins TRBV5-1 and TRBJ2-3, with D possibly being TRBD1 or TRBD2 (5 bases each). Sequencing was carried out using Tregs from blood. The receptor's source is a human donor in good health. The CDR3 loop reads CASSQGEFDTQYF. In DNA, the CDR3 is TGCGCCAGCAGCCAAGGGGAGTTTGATACGCAGTATTTT.